This TCR beta chain was sequenced for a study of cytomegalovirus exposure and HLA in healthy donors (TCRdb year 2017). Regarding the research as a whole: In an earlier analysis of roughly 500 of the donors, under 300 Gb of sequence data and some 100 million unique TCR beta sequences from 150 million to 200 million T cells were reported. Roughly 290 gigabases of sequencing data and about 92 million unique TCR sequences made up an early release that covered 500 to 650 HLA-typed donors. Of the 300 to 500 genotyped donors, over 80% were placed in the genetic ancestry cluster associated with self-reported Caucasian donors. The aim of the study was to test whether cataloging public T cell receptors could identify signatures of past pathogen exposure. The study used immunosequencing to profile the T cell repertoires of approximately 630 subjects and linked those repertoires to cytomegalovirus serostatus. Besides the first cohort of more than 650 subjects, a separate validation cohort made up of 120 different subjects was used. To predict cytomegalovirus infection status, the study combined high-throughput TCR immunosequencing, statistical association of individual TCRs with disease status, and machine learning. In a later analysis, previously published TCR beta repertoires from several hundred donors were re-analyzed and high-resolution HLA genotyping was added so that TCR occurrence patterns could be studied. In the later analysis, no new phenotypic data were used to find candidate immune exposures; instead, reliance was placed on TCR beta sequences and their occurrence across donors. An earlier analysis of 587 of the donors used high-throughput TCR beta sequencing to judge whether each TCR beta V gene segment behaved as functional or pseudogenic. Donor age, sex, ethnicity and CMV serostatus were compiled alongside the repertoire data. In a later genetic analysis, genome-wide SNP genotypes for about 55% of the roughly 670 donors were used, and that subset was treated as a discovery cohort. All discovery cohort repertoires had been generated using a single sequencing platform. HLA typing included class I and class II loci at four-digit resolution. The number of typed donors differed by locus: about 620-630 for A, B, C, DRB1 and DQB1; 522 for DQA1; 600 to 610 for DPA1; and around 490 for DPB1. Roughly 5 DR-DQ haplotypes were handled as single units for association and clustering, since linkage in the cohort was strong. On average, roughly 200,000 unique TCR beta nucleotide sequences were sequenced per donor among 300 to 500 genotyped donors of the cohort, with roughly 19% of those sequences being non-productive.

In regard to this clone: It lacks a known antigen.

Paper-wide results and their limitations: A later genetic analysis associated a missense DCLRE1C variant with V-gene and J-gene trimming of TCR beta chains, and an independent cohort replicated the association. CMV serostatus was the only immune exposure information available for the cohort. Broadly in line with IMGT annotations, most TCR beta V segments showed up in productive rearrangements about 90% or about 30% of the time in an earlier analysis of approximately 640 of the donors. Because the 87-base-pair reads could not distinguish some IMGT-functional V segments, including TRBV6-2 and TRBV6-3, those segments were excluded. The sequencing pipeline was judged likely to have produced a cluster of highly shared sequence variants as a technical artifact. According to a later analysis, TCR association rates differed among HLA loci, with DRB1 alleles showing the most associated TCRs and HLA-C alleles showing the fewest. A further reported finding was that TCR beta sequences accurately predicted the HLA-A and HLA-B alleles for most subjects in the first cohort. When HLA alleles, especially DR and DQ, strongly co-occurred, TCR associations were difficult to assign to individual alleles. In vitro tests confirmed that three of the cytomegalovirus-associated TCR beta chains recognize cytomegalovirus antigens. A later genetic analysis reported fewer N-insertions in productive TCRs among donors in an Asian-associated ancestry cluster than the roughly 700-donor mean. A later analysis associated 15,000 or so TCR beta sequences with specific HLA alleles at a false discovery rate of 0.05. Across donors, most TCR sequences were observed very rarely, whereas some public TCRs were present in many individuals. Correlated functional status among segregating V segments might be attributable to linkage disequilibrium, but an unknown experimental factor could not be ruled out. Approximately 16 rarely observed V segments, including chromosome 9 orphons, were excluded from the earlier analysis of approximately 500 of the donors because counts were too low. A later analysis found that HLA-associated TCR beta chains were more clonally expanded and had lower generation probabilities than equally common non-associated chains. In a later analysis, several top co-occurrence clusters were reported to appear linked to parvovirus B19, influenza, CMV and Epstein-Barr virus. The study listed 170 or so TCR beta chains as associated with cytomegalovirus. Sequencing depth was assumed to be roughly uniform across donors in the presence/absence analyses, though that assumption may not hold. Because HLA typing was unavailable for some donors at each locus, only the typed subset was used in association tests. A later analysis found that most CMV-associated TCR beta chains appeared HLA-restricted, with HLA associations seemingly driven largely by CMV exposure. The classifier was reported to diagnose cytomegalovirus status with high specificity and sensitivity in both the original and validation cohorts. The authors suggested that the approach could potentially be generalized to other disease states and immunological phenotypes. This cohort had only TCR beta chains sequenced, and the lack of alpha or paired-chain data limited which features could be detected.

The cohort comprised hundreds of healthy bone marrow donors. At the time of sampling, all cohort members were nominally healthy, though unrecorded immune exposures were likely present. The donor tested CMV seronegative and was one of the 352 seronegative cohort members. Each donor provided a peripheral blood sample, and peripheral blood mononuclear cells were used for TCR beta sequencing. The Qiagen DNeasy Blood Extraction Kit was used to extract genomic DNA from the blood cell samples. The library came from the immunoSEQ multiplex PCR assay. A mixture of 60 forward primers for TCR Vbeta segments and 13 reverse primers for TCR Jbeta segments was used in the multiplex PCR. Amplification of the CDR3 region of rearranged TCR beta genes was performed with a multiplex PCR assay on genomic DNA. The amplified TCR beta libraries were sequenced on the Illumina HiSeq System as 87-base-pair reads. Per the source publication's procedure: In a later analysis, 80 million or so unique TCR beta chains were counted across the 500 to 700 repertoires, and approximately 9.9 million of these chains were shared by at least two donors. Raw reads were error-corrected and collapsed into unique sequences by a nearest-neighbor algorithm in which closely related sequences were merged to remove PCR and sequencing errors. Alignment of CDR3 sequences to IMGT reference sequences was used to assign V, D and J gene segments. For a sequence to be retained, a match of at least six nucleotides to both a V gene segment and a J gene segment was required. Rearrangements were called productive when the CDR3 lacked stop codons and stayed in frame with V and J; all others were non-productive. CDR3 was defined according to IMGT convention as the region running from the second conserved V-encoded cysteine to the conserved J-encoded phenylalanine. In an earlier analysis of more than 550 of the donors, sequences lacking an unambiguous match to a single V gene segment were excluded. In an earlier analysis of roughly 600 of the donors, a V segment was called functional when productive rearrangements were above 56.7%, and segregating when the standard deviation between donors exceeded 5%. To diagnose cytomegalovirus status from the catalog of TCR beta chain sequences, a statistical classification framework was built. V and J gene assignment, in a later analysis, came from comparing TCR nucleotide sequences with IMGT/GENE-DB human TR gene sequences. Using the TCRdist pipeline, a later analysis assigned CDR3 sequences along with most-parsimonious VDJ recombination scenarios. In a later analysis, each TCR beta chain was defined by its CDR3 amino acid sequence together with its V-gene family, and reads without a unique V-gene family were excluded. A later analysis removed 550 to 700 highly shared, low-generation-probability nucleotide sequences to deal with suspected cross-contamination and a sequencing artifact. In a later analysis, a clonal expansion index for each public chain was calculated from normalized within-repertoire ranks of inferred template counts. In a later analysis, generation probabilities were computed using a VDJ recombination model fitted to out-of-frame rearrangements, and the results were checked against IGoR. A later analysis scored TCR-TCR, TCR-HLA and TCR-CMV co-occurrence with hypergeometric tests, applying a repertoire-size bias correction to TCR pairs. To estimate false discovery rates, a later analysis permuted the HLA or CMV assignments 20 times. In a later analysis, co-occurring TCRs were grouped with DBSCAN, and TCRdist sequence similarity was added when clustering was performed within HLA-allele-positive subsets. Repertoires with fewer than 30,000 or more than 120,000 public chains, plus five repertoires with anomalous nucleotide sharing, were excluded from co-occurrence clustering. Not all clones reach the TCRdb copy of this immuneACCESS table, which keeps in-frame sequences only. Checked studies attribute under half of the gap to unresolved V genes and leave the rest unexplained. Clonal size and the V and J genes are those of that table, whereas D and trimming came from the DNA. This sample's table carries 150,000 to 200,000 clones. The ten top clones hold about 2.2% of the sample.

The germline V gene gives CDR1 as SGHAT and CDR2 as FQNNGV. Germline trimming: 8 bases from V, 6 bases from J; junction bases outside gene matches: 4. The CDR3, from cysteine to phenylalanine, totals 12 residues. Left in the record is the CDR3 DNA by itself, 36 bases read in frame from the first base. The sample comprised PBMCs. The receptor comes from a man younger than 45 in good health and CMV-seronegative. Recombination connected TRBV11-2 to TRBJ2-1; 7 bases in the junction line up with TRBD2. Read as DNA, the sequence is TGTGCCAGCGGGCTAGCGGTCAATGAGCAGTTCTTC. Its protein product is CASGLAVNEQFF.